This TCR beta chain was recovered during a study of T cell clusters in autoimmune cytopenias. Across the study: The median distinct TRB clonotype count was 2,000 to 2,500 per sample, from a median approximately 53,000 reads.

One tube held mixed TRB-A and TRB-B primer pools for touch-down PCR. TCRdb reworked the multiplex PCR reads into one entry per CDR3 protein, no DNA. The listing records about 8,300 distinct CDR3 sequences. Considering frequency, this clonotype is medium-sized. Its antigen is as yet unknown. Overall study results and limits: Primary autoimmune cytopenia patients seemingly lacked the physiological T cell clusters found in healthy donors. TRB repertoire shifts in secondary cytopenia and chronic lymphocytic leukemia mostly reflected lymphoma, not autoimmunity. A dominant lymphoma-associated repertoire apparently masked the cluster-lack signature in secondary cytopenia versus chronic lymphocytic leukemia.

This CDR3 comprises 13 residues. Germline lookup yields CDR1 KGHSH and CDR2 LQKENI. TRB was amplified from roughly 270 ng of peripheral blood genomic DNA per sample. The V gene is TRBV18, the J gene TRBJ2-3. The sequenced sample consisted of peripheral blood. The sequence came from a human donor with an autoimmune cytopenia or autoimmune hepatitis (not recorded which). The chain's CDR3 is CASSDRTGDTQYF.